A selection of T cell receptor beta chains follows, all from one sample in a study of blood T cell repertoires in COVID-19. Method: immunoSEQ multiplex PCR; TCRdb's copy keeps in-frame clones and lacks some. The data show 300,000 to 350,000 clones, 65% to 90% seen once. The sample consisted of PBMCs or T cells enriched from blood (not recorded which). The receptors come from a woman aged 40 to 50 with acute COVID-19. The CDR3 runs from the conserved cysteine through the conserved F or W. A D gene is named only where the DNA matches it firmly. Expanded clones are given a class, and other clones once, few, many or no size at all.

CDR3 length	clone size	V gene	D gene	J gene	CDR3 protein	CDR3 DNA
17	NA	TRBV5-1	TRBD2	TRBJ2-5	CASSPPPSGGVQETQYF	TGCGCCAGCAGCCCCCCCCCTAGCGGGGGGGTACAAGAGACCCAGTACTTC
15	NA	TRBV5-4	NA	TRBJ2-1	CASTPGGGAYNEQFF	TGTGCCAGCACTCCTGGAGGGGGGGCCTACAATGAGCAGTTCTTC
14	NA	TRBV6-5	NA	TRBJ1-1	CASSPTNMNTEAFF	TGTGCCAGCAGTCCGACTAATATGAACACTGAAGCTTTCTTT
15	NA	TRBV18	TRBD1	TRBJ2-1	CASSRGQGLINEQFF	TGTGCCAGCTCACGGGGACAGGGGTTAATAAATGAGCAGTTCTTC
11	NA	TRBV25-1	NA	TRBJ2-7	CASKAGHEQYF	TGTGCCAGCAAAGCAGGCCACGAGCAGTACTTC
15	NA	TRBV5-8	TRBD1	TRBJ2-3	CASRVPGQGENTQYF	TGTGCCAGCAGGGTCCCGGGACAGGGGGAAAATACGCAGTATTTT
13	NA	TRBV19	NA	TRBJ1-3	CASSTGDGNTIYF	TGTGCCAGTAGTACGGGAGATGGAAACACCATATATTTT
16	NA	TRBV28	NA	TRBJ2-7	CASSLLDTDRFYEQYF	TGTGCCAGCAGTTTATTAGATACCGACAGGTTCTACGAGCAGTACTTC
14	NA	TRBV18	NA	TRBJ1-3	CASSPGGTGNTIYF	TGTGCCAGCTCACCAGGCGGGACTGGAAACACCATATATTTT
16	NA	TRBV6-1	TRBD1	TRBJ1-2	CASSGAGRDRGYGYTF	TGTGCCAGCAGTGGGGCTGGGCGGGACAGGGGCTATGGCTACACCTTC
13	NA	TRBV5-6	NA	TRBJ1-3	CASSNQIGNTIYF	TGTGCCAGCAGCAACCAGATCGGAAACACCATATATTTT
17	NA	TRBV7-9	TRBD1	TRBJ1-2	CASSFTPVGQGNYGYTF	TGTGCCAGCAGCTTTACCCCCGTCGGACAGGGGAACTATGGCTACACCTTC
15	once	TRBV7-6	NA	TRBJ1-1	CASSLGTGVNTEAFF	TGTGCCAGCAGCTTAGGTACAGGCGTGAACACTGAAGCTTTCTTT
13	NA	TRBV7-2	NA	TRBJ2-1	CASSLAVYNEQFF	TGTGCCAGCAGCTTAGCCGTCTACAATGAGCAGTTCTTC
15	NA	TRBV3-1/TRBV3-2	TRBD1	TRBJ1-1	CASSQVVQGATEAFF	TGTGCCAGCAGCCAAGTAGTCCAGGGGGCAACTGAAGCTTTCTTT
17	NA	TRBV4-3	TRBD2	TRBJ2-3	CASSQDTSGGTRDTQYF	TGCGCCAGCAGCCAAGATACTAGCGGGGGGACTCGGGATACGCAGTATTTT